This entry lists 23 T cell receptor beta chains sequenced from one sample in a study of T-cell memory formation after mild COVID-19. Using its own MiXCR run on the 5' RACE reads, TCRdb lists one record per CDR3 protein. This table holds approximately 240,000 distinct CDR3 sequences, about 15% found once. The sample comprised PBMCs or a T cell subset sorted from them (not recorded which). These receptors were obtained from a man aged 18 to 30 who had mild COVID-19 (a few samples of this study predate the infection). Cell type and time point are not known.

The rearrangement links TRBV12-3 or TRBV12-4 to TRBJ1-1; D is undetermined. The V end lost 8 bases, the J end lost 6 bases, and 10 bases lay between the germline ends. This CDR3 is 11 amino acids long. The CDR3 spells CASRRPPEAFF. In DNA, the CDR3 is TGTGCCAGCCGCCGCCCCCCTGAAGCTTTCTTT.

The rearrangement uses TRBV4-1 and TRBJ2-2, with D unresolved. Trimming took 1 base from V and 2 from J, leaving 8 bases between them. CDR3 length: 15 amino acids. CDR1 MGHRA and CDR2 YSYEKL come from the germline V gene. The CDR3 sequence is CASSQGLLNTGELFF. The CDR3, as DNA: TGCGCCAGCAGCCAAGGACTCCTAAACACCGGGGAGCTGTTTTTT.

In this sample, this clonotype turned up a few times. The chain is built from TRBV24-1 and TRBJ2-3; D is unclear. The CDR3 consists of 11 residues. The germline V gene encodes CDR1 KGHDR and CDR2 SFDVKD. Trimming removed 7 bases from V and 4 bases from J, with 5 bases in between. This CDR3 is CATRGPDTQYF. The CDR3 nucleotides are TGTGCCACCAGAGGCCCAGATACGCAGTATTTT.

This chain links TRBV18 with TRBJ1-4; D uncertain. This CDR3 contains 13 residues. V gave up 3 bases and J gave up 8 bases, with 10 bases separating them. Germline CDR1 reads KGHSH; CDR2 reads LQKENI. CDR3 residues: CASSPVNKEKLFF. CDR3 nucleotides: TGTGCCAGCTCACCGGTTAATAAGGAAAAACTGTTTTTT.

The table lists this clonotype with a few counts. J is TRBJ2-3 and V is TRBV5-1; a possible D gene is TRBD2 (6 bases). The CDR3 length is 14 residues. Germline CDR1 SGHRS, CDR2 YFSETQ. Trimming took off 6 bases at V and 6 bases at J, with 17 bases between the two ends. The CDR3 loop is CASTRDSLGDTQYF. DNA for the CDR3: TGCGCCAGCACCCGGGACTCCTTGGGCGATACGCAGTATTTT.

Concerning this clonotype: One end of the junction is discordant with germline, which a read error may explain. The gene calls are TRBV20-1 and TRBJ1-2; 10 bases align to TRBD1. The CDR3 runs to 14 residues. CDR1 is DFQATT, CDR2 SNEGSKA, per germline (reference sequence). CDR3 in amino acids: CSANDRGLVYGYTF. The CDR3, as DNA: TGCAGTGCCAACGACAGGGGGCTCGTCTATGGCTACACATTC.

The rearrangement uses TRBV6-1 and TRBJ2-1; D is perhaps TRBD2 (5 bases). V was shortened by 4 bases and J by 7 bases, with 14 bases between the two germline ends. The germline V gene encodes CDR1 MNHNS and CDR2 SASEGT. This CDR3 comprises 14 residues. The CDR3 is CASSGGGSRNEQFF. The CDR3 DNA sequence: TGTGCCAGCAGTGGAGGCGGGTCTAGGAATGAGCAGTTCTTC.

The chain employs TRBV7-2 and TRBJ2-3; 7 nucleotides align to TRBD2. V gave up 6 bases and J gave up 4 bases; unmatched junction bases: 10. The CDR3 sequence is 15 residues long. Germline V lookup: CDR1 SGHTA, CDR2 FQGNSA. In DNA form, the CDR3 reads TGTGCCAGCAGGCGGAGGGGAGGGGCCGCAGATACGCAGTATTTT. It translates to CASRRRGGAADTQYF.

This clonotype showed up many times. CDR3 in DNA: TGTGCCATCAGTGACTCCCAGGGCGGGACAGATACGCAGTATTTT. Translating it yields CAISDSQGGTDTQYF. The V call is TRBV10-3, the J call TRBJ2-3; either TRBD1 or TRBD2 may supply D (5 bases each). This CDR3 is built from 15 residues. The germline V gene has CDR1 ENHRY and CDR2 SYGVKD. V lost 3 bases, J lost 3 bases, and 13 bases lay in between.

The chain joins TRBV5-1 to TRBJ2-3, with 9 bases aligning to TRBD1. Germline CDR1 and CDR2: SGHRS and YFSETQ. CDR3 size: 15 residues. With 4 bases clipped from V and 4 bases from J, the junction kept 7 bases outside the gene matches. As DNA, the CDR3 is TGCGCCAGCAGCCTCGGACAGGGGATCCCAGATACGCAGTATTTT. It specifies CASSLGQGIPDTQYF.

The rearrangement uses TRBV12-3 or TRBV12-4 and TRBJ2-2, with D possibly matching TRBD2 (5 bases). V gave up 6 bases and J gave up 0 bases, with 14 bases separating them. The CDR3 sequence is 16 residues long. In DNA form, the CDR3 reads TGTGCCAGCAGCTTCGGGGAAACCTCGAACACCGGGGAGCTGTTTTTT. It specifies CASSFGETSNTGELFF.

The genes are TRBV20-1 and TRBJ2-5, with 9 positions matching TRBD2. The CDR3 loop spans 15 amino acids. After removal of 3 bases from V and 5 bases from J, the junction contained 10 bases not matched to a gene. Germline loops: CDR1 DFQATT, CDR2 SNEGSKA (reference sequence). This CDR3 is CSASARGGAGETQYF. The CDR3 nucleotides read TGCAGTGCTAGTGCTCGCGGGGGGGCAGGGGAGACCCAGTACTTC.

The rearrangement links TRBV14 to TRBJ2-3, with TRBD2 identical over 11 bases. Per the germline V gene, CDR1 is SGHDN and CDR2 is FVKESK. The CDR3 covers 16 residues. The trim removed 1 base at V and 0 bases at J, leaving 0 bases unmatched. CDR3 nucleotide sequence: TGTGCCAGCAGCCAAGGACTAGCGGGGAGCACAGATACGCAGTATTTT. Its protein product is CASSQGLAGSTDTQYF.

The table lists this clonotype with many counts. The chain combines TRBV7-6 with TRBJ2-2; perhaps TRBD2 as D (6 bases). The length of the CDR3 is 14 residues. Per germline, CDR1 SGHVS and CDR2 FNYEAQ. Trimming took 6 bases from V and 2 from J, leaving 10 bases between them. The CDR3 is CASSRGLNTGELFF. For the CDR3, the DNA is TGTGCCAGCAGTCGAGGACTAAACACCGGGGAGCTGTTTTTT. Looking up the rest from reference TRBV7-6 and TRBJ2-2 gives the full variable domain: GAGVSQSPRYKVTKRGQDVALRCDPISGHVSLYWYRQALGQGPEFLTYFNYEAQQDKSGLPNDRFSAERPEGSISTLTIQRTEQRDSAMYRCASSRGLNTGELFFGEGSRLTVL.

This clonotype has a handful of counts. V is TRBV5-1 and J is TRBJ1-2; TRBD1 matches 10 bases. The V gene end was trimmed by 4 bases and the J gene end by 6 bases; junction bases not matched to a gene: 12. This CDR3 has 16 amino acids. Germline V gene data show CDR1 as SGHRS and CDR2 as YFSETQ. CDR3 region: CASSLRTGTGDNGYTF. CDR3 DNA sequence: TGCGCCAGCAGCCTCCGTACCGGGACAGGGGACAATGGCTACACCTTC.

The chain combines TRBV10-3 with TRBJ2-7; TRBD1 is a possible D gene (5 bases). Germline CDR1 is ENHRY and CDR2 is SYGVKD. V was trimmed by 0 bases and J by 9 bases, leaving 18 bases between them. The CDR3 contains 15 residues. CDR3 in DNA: TGTGCCATCAGTGAGTCATGGGAAGGGGCAGCTCGGCAGTACTTC. It yields the protein CAISESWEGAARQYF.

V usage is TRBV11-2 and J usage is TRBJ2-5, with 8 bases aligning to TRBD2. V was clipped by 1 base and J by 4 bases; unmatched bases: 2. The CDR3 totals 14 residues. Germline CDR1 is SGHAT and CDR2 is FQNNGV. CDR3 coding DNA: TGTGCCAGCAGCTTAGGCAGCGGGAGAGAGACCCAGTACTTC. This gives the protein CASSLGSGRETQYF.

This clonotype was observed a few times. The chain carries TRBV21-1 and TRBJ2-7. TRBV21-1 is termed a pseudogene. The CDR3 has 14 amino acids. CDR3 nucleotides: TGTGCCAGCAGCAAAAATCTGGCTACCTACGAGCAGTACGTC. Its translation: CASSKNLATYEQYV.

This chain links TRBV11-2 with TRBJ2-1; 8 positions match TRBD2. CDR3 length: 11 amino acids. Germline V gene sequence: CDR1 SGHAT, CDR2 FQNNGV. V dropped 11 bases and J dropped 6; count of bases not matched to a gene: 3. The CDR3 reads CAYGGGNEQFF. DNA for the CDR3: TGTGCCTACGGGGGGGGCAATGAGCAGTTCTTC. The full variable domain, rest sourced from reference TRBV11-2 and TRBJ2-1, is EAGVAQSPRYKIIEKRQSVAFWCNPISGHATLYWYQQILGQGPKLLIQFQNNGVVDDSQLPKDRFSAERLKGVDSTLKIQPAKLEDSAVYLCAYGGGNEQFFGPGTRLTVL.

The CDR3 spells CASGLVLTGTGANVLTF. The CDR3 bases are TGTGCTAGTGGTTTGGTACTGACAGGGACTGGGGCCAACGTCCTGACTTTC. The chain combines TRBV12-5 with TRBJ2-6, with TRBD1 matching 7 bases. There are 17 residues in the CDR3. In germline, CDR1 is LGHNT, CDR2 FRNRAP. With V trimmed by 0 bases and J by 2 bases, 4 bases remained unmatched.

This clonotype was counted many times. The chain recombines TRBV18 with TRBJ1-2, with D maybe TRBD1 (5 bases). Per the germline V gene, CDR1 is KGHSH and CDR2 is LQKENI. V shed 4 bases and J shed 0 bases, with 15 bases lying between them. This CDR3 comprises 16 residues. The chain's CDR3 is CASSRSDSSSNYGYTF. The CDR3 nucleotides are TGTGCCAGCTCACGATCAGACAGTTCTTCTAACTATGGCTACACCTTC.

Many counts were recorded for this clonotype. The chain combines TRBV4-3 with TRBJ1-4; perhaps TRBD1 as D (5 bases). There are 16 residues in the CDR3. Germline lookup yields CDR1 LGHNA and CDR2 YSLEER. V dropped 1 base and J dropped 7 bases, with 16 bases sitting between them. This CDR3 is CASSQVGGGLIEKLFF. The DNA for the CDR3 is TGCGCCAGCAGCCAAGTTGGGGGAGGACTGATTGAAAAACTGTTTTTT.

This clonotype was seen a handful of times. The chain has TRBV6-2 or TRBV6-3 and TRBJ2-7; no clear D. Germline-derived CDR1 and CDR2 are MNHEY and SVGEGT. This CDR3 has 13 amino acids. V was pared by 8 bases and J by 7 bases, with 18 bases between. CDR3 region: CASLSVVQKEQYV. The CDR3 bases are TGTGCCAGCTTGAGCGTGGTCCAAAAGGAGCAGTACGTC.